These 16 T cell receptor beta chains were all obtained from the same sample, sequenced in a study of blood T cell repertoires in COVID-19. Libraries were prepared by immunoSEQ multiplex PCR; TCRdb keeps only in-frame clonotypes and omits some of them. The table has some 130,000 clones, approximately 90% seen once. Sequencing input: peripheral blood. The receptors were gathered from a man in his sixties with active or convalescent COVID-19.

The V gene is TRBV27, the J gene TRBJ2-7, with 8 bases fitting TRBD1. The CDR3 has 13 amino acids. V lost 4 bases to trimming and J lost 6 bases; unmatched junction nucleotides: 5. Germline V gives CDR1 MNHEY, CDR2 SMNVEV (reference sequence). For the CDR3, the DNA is TGTGCCAGCAGTTCCGGACAGGGTGGCGAGCAGTACTTC. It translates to CASSSGQGGEQYF.

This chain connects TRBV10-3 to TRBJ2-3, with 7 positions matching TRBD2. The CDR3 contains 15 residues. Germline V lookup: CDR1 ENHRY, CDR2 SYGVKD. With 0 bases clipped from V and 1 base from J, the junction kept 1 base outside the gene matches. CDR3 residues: CAISESSGGTDTQYF. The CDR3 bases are TGTGCCATCAGTGAGTCCAGCGGGGGCACAGATACGCAGTATTTT.

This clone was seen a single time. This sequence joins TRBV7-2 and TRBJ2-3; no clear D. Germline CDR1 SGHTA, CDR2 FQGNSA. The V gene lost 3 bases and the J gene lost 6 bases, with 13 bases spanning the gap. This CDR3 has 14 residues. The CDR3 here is CASSFALVTDTQYF. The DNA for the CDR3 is TGTGCCAGCAGCTTTGCCCTAGTTACCGATACGCAGTATTTT.

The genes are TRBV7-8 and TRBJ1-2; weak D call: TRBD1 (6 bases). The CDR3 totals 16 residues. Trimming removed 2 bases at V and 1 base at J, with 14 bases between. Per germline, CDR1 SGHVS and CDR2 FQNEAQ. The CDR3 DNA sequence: TGTGCCAGCAGCTTATCCCTGACAGGAGTTAACTATGGCTACACCTTC. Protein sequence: CASSLSLTGVNYGYTF.

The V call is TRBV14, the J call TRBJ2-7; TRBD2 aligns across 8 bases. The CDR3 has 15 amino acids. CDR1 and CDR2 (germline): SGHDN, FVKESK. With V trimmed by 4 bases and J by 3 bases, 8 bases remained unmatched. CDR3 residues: CASSPVPGLGYEQYF. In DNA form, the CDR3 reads TGTGCCAGCAGCCCCGTCCCGGGACTAGGCTACGAGCAGTACTTC. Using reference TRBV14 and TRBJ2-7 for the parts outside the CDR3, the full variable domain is EAGVTQFPSHSVIEKGQTVTLRCDPISGHDNLYWYRRVMGKEIKFLLHFVKESKQDESGMPNNRFLAERTGGTYSTLKVQPAELEDSGVYFCASSPVPGLGYEQYFGPGTRLTVT.

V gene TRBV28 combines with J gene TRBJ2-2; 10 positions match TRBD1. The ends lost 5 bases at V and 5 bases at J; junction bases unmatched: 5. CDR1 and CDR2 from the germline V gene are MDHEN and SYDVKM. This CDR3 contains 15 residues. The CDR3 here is CASSPPGQGTGELFF. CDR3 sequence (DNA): TGTGCCAGCAGTCCTCCGGGACAGGGGACCGGGGAGCTGTTTTTT.

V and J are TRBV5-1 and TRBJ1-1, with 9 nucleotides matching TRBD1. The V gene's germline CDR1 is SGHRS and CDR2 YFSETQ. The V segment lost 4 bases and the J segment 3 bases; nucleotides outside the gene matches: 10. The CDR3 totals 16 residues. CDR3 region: CASSRGQGNRDTEAFF. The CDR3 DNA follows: TGCGCCAGCAGCCGGGGACAGGGAAATCGGGACACTGAAGCTTTCTTT.

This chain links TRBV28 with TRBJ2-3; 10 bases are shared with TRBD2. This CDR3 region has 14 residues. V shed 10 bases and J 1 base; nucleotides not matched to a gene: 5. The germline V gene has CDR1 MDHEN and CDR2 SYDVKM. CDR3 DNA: TGTGCCACCCGAAGCGGGGGGGGCACAGATACGCAGTATTTT. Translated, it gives CATRSGGGTDTQYF.

The CDR3 nucleotides are TGTGCCAGCAGTGGTGGGGGGGGCGCATTTTTCGGTGGCTACACCTTC. Translating gives CASSGGGGAFFGGYTF. J is TRBJ1-2 and V is TRBV28; tentatively, D is TRBD1 (6 bases). CDR1 and CDR2 (germline): MDHEN, SYDVKM. The CDR3 totals 16 residues. V dropped 5 bases and J dropped 7 bases, with 23 bases sitting between them.

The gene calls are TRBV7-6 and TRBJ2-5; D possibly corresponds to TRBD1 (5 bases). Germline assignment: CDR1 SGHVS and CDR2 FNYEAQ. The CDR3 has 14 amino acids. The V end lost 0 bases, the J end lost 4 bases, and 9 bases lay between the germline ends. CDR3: CASSLAHQGETQYF. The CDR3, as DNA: TGTGCCAGCAGCTTAGCTCACCAGGGAGAGACCCAGTACTTC.

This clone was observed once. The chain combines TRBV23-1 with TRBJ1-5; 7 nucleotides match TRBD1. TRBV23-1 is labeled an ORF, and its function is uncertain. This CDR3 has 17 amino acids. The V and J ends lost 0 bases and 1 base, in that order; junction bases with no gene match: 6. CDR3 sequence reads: CASSQSVRGQSNQPQHF. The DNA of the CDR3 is TGCGCCAGCAGTCAATCGGTAAGGGGACAGAGCAATCAGCCCCAGCATTTT.

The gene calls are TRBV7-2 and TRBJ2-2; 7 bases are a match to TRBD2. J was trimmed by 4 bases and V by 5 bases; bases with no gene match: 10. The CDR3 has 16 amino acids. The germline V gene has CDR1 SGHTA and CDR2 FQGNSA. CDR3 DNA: TGTGCCAGCAGCATGCCATCTAGCGGCGGCACCGGGGAGCTGTTTTTT. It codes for CASSMPSSGGTGELFF.

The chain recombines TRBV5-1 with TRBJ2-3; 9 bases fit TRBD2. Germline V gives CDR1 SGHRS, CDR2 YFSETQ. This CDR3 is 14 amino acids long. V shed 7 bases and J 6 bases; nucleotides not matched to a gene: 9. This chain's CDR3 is CASETRGGGDTQYF. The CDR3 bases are TGCGCCAGCGAGACTCGCGGGGGGGGCGATACGCAGTATTTT.

As DNA, the CDR3 is TGTGCCAGCAGCCTTCGGGCCTACGAGCAGTACTTC. Its protein product is CASSLRAYEQYF. The chain has TRBV7-2 and TRBJ2-7; no clear D gene. From germline, CDR1 is SGHTA and CDR2 FQGNSA. The CDR3 covers 12 residues. Trimming took 5 bases from V and 2 from J, leaving 7 bases between them.

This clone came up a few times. CDR3 nucleotide sequence: TGTGCCAGCTCACCAGGCGGGGGAGGACAGCCCCAGCATTTT. Its protein is CASSPGGGGQPQHF. The chain employs TRBV18 and TRBJ1-5; D might be TRBD1 (5 bases). This CDR3 region has 14 residues. V shed 2 bases and J shed 7 bases, with 12 bases lying between them. The germline CDR1 and CDR2 sequences are KGHSH and LQKENI.

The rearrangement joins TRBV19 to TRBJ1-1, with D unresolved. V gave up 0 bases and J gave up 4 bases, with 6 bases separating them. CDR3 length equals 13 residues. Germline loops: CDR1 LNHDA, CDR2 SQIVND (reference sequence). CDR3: CASSIDPSTEAFF. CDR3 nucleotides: TGTGCCAGTAGTATAGATCCATCCACTGAAGCTTTCTTT.